The clone carrying this T cell receptor beta chain has only a few counts. Its cognate antigen is unknown. The entry originates in a study of T cells after yellow fever vaccination. Study-wide points: High-abundance clonotypes from the bulk population could contaminate FACS-sorted repertoires. The secondary response was weaker, and its peak arrived faster, on day 5 versus 15. Most primary-vaccination clones recurred post-booster (roughly 97% CD4, about 90% CD8).

Germline V CDR1 and CDR2: DFQATT, SNEGSKA (reference sequence). V was cut by 6 bases and J by 10 bases, with 25 bases left in between. The CDR3 is 15 amino acids. They built TCR cDNA with 5'RACE template switching, a step that put in a universal primer site and UMIs. TCRdb analysed the 5' RACE reads with MiXCR anew, one entry per CDR3 protein. The data contain under 70,000 distinct CDR3 sequences, more than 5.5% of them singletons. J is TRBJ2-1 and V is TRBV20-1; D remains unclear. The sample in question was CD8+ T cells sorted from PBMCs, obtained on the day of the first yellow fever vaccination. The TCR comes from a man younger than 30 who received the YFV17D yellow fever vaccine. The CDR3 DNA follows: TGCAGTGCCACCCGGACCCCGAGAAGAAACGGGGAGCAGTTCTTC. This gives the protein CSATRTPRRNGEQFF.